The 26 T cell receptor beta chains below come from one sample, sequenced in a study of cytomegalovirus exposure and HLA in healthy donors. PCR primers comprised 60 Vbeta and 13 Jbeta primers. Data came from immunoSEQ multiplex PCR; TCRdb stores just in-frame clones and leaves some out. The sample holds under 60,000 clones; approximately 77% are singletons and the top ten take about 3.6%. Sequences were obtained from PBMCs. These receptors originate from a woman in her thirties or forties in good health and CMV-seropositive.

The chain uses TRBV30 and TRBJ1-1; perhaps TRBD1 as D (6 bases). V shed 3 bases and J shed 5 bases, with 13 bases lying between them. CDR1 is GTSNPN and CDR2 is SVGIG in the germline V gene (reference sequence). The CDR3 runs to 13 residues. The CDR3 reads CAWRKQGRTEAFF. In nucleotides, the CDR3 is TGTGCCTGGAGAAAACAGGGAAGAACTGAAGCTTTCTTT.

The chain is built from TRBV6-5 and TRBJ1-4; 9 nucleotides align to TRBD1. Germline CDR1 MNHEY, CDR2 SVGAGI. The CDR3 runs to 14 residues. J was trimmed by 5 bases and V by 6 bases; bases with no gene match: 4. The CDR3 DNA follows: TGTGCCAGCAGCGCGGACAGGGGAAATGAAAAACTGTTTTTT. Its protein product is CASSADRGNEKLFF.

This clone was detected a few times. This sequence joins TRBV5-1 and TRBJ1-2; 7 positions match TRBD1. The V gene end was trimmed by 4 bases and the J gene end by 8 bases; junction bases not matched to a gene: 17. The CDR3 length is 16 residues. Germline CDR1 and CDR2: SGHRS and YFSETQ. CDR3 bases: TGCGCCAGCAGCCGCGACCTTATGACAGGGTCGGGGGGCTACACCTTC. It encodes CASSRDLMTGSGGYTF. Combining the CDR3 with reference TRBV5-1 and TRBJ1-2 gives the whole variable domain KAGVTQTPRYLIKTRGQQVTLSCSPISGHRSVSWYQQTPGQGLQFLFEYFSETQRNKGNFPGRFSGRQFSNSRSEMNVSTLELGDSALYLCASSRDLMTGSGGYTFGSGTRLTVV.

This clone was recorded only once. This sequence joins TRBV30 and TRBJ2-2; no reliable D call. V was cut by 5 bases and J by 2 bases, with 9 bases left in between. This CDR3 has 13 amino acids. Germline CDR1 GTSNPN, CDR2 SVGIG (reference sequence). This CDR3 reads CAWGKLNTGELFF. The DNA of the CDR3 is TGTGCCTGGGGTAAACTAAACACCGGGGAGCTGTTTTTT.

The rearrangement joins TRBV5-4 to TRBJ2-4, with D perhaps matching TRBD1 (5 bases). The V gene's germline CDR1 is SGHNT and CDR2 YYREEE (reference sequence). This CDR3 comprises 13 residues. With 0 bases removed from V and 15 bases from J, the gap between germline ends came to 16 bases. For the CDR3, the DNA is TGTGCCAGCAGCTTGGACAGGACGTCTATCCTGTACTTC. It yields the protein CASSLDRTSILYF.

This clone has more than one count but fewer than ten. The gene calls are TRBV4-2 and TRBJ1-6; maybe TRBD1 (6 bases). Trimming left V 2 bases short and J 0 bases short, with 20 bases between. Germline V gene lookup returns CDR1 LGHNA and CDR2 YNFKEQ. The CDR3 has 20 residues. CDR3 nucleotides: TGTGCCAGCAGCCAAAGGACAGCGGGAGTCCTACGCTCCTATAATTCACCCCTCCACTTT. As protein: CASSQRTAGVLRSYNSPLHF.

The V and J genes are TRBV9 and TRBJ2-7; 11 nucleotides align to TRBD1. From germline, CDR1 is SGDLS and CDR2 YYNGEE. CDR3 length: 18 amino acids. V lost 3 bases and J lost 3; bases outside the gene matches: 14. CDR3 sequence: CASSDIRDRGSWYYEQYF. CDR3 in DNA: TGTGCCAGCAGCGATATCCGGGACAGGGGGTCGTGGTACTACGAGCAGTACTTC.

This clone was seen only a few times. V usage is TRBV19 and J usage is TRBJ2-7, with D possibly being TRBD2 (5 bases). From germline, CDR1 is LNHDA and CDR2 SQIVND (reference sequence). The CDR3 has 14 residues. Trimming removed 6 bases at V and 4 bases at J, with 16 bases between. Written as DNA, the CDR3 is TGTGCCAGTAGAAGTCCGGGGTCAACATACGAGCAGTACTTC. Translating gives CASRSPGSTYEQYF.

The V gene is TRBV5-1, the J gene TRBJ1-2; tentative D call: TRBD1 (5 bases). From germline, CDR1 is SGHRS and CDR2 YFSETQ. The CDR3 contains 13 residues. Trimming stripped 0 bases from V and 12 bases from J, with 15 bases between. The CDR3 DNA reads TGCGCCAGCAGCTTGGGGGGGGAGCGGAAGCACACCTTC. Protein sequence: CASSLGGERKHTF. Full variable domain (remainder filled in from reference TRBV5-1 and TRBJ1-2): KAGVTQTPRYLIKTRGQQVTLSCSPISGHRSVSWYQQTPGQGLQFLFEYFSETQRNKGNFPGRFSGRQFSNSRSEMNVSTLELGDSALYLCASSLGGERKHTFGSGTRLTVV.

V and J are TRBV7-2 and TRBJ1-4; 10 nucleotides match TRBD1. CDR3 length: 15 residues. In germline, CDR1 is SGHTA, CDR2 FQGNSA. Unmatched junction bases numbered 5, after V lost 3 bases and J lost 7 bases. CDR3 loop: CASSLRTGGSEKLFF. The CDR3 DNA is TGTGCCAGCAGCTTGAGGACAGGGGGGAGTGAAAAACTGTTTTTT.

The chain recombines TRBV21-1 with TRBJ2-3; the table gives TRBD2 as D, unverified against the DNA. TRBV21-1 is deemed a pseudogene. This CDR3 spans 15 amino acids. The CDR3 nucleotides are TGTGCCAGCAGCATCGGGGGGCCCTGCACAGATACGCAGTATTTT. Protein: CASSIGGPCTDTQYF.

This chain connects TRBV5-1 to TRBJ1-2; the match to TRBD1 covers 9 bases. With V trimmed by 4 bases and J by 6 bases, 4 bases remained unmatched. The CDR3 consists of 13 residues. CDR1 and CDR2 from the germline V gene are SGHRS and YFSETQ. The chain's CDR3 is CASSPGTGNGYTF. In DNA form, the CDR3 reads TGCGCCAGCAGCCCCGGGACAGGGAATGGCTACACCTTC.

This chain joins TRBV29-1 and TRBJ1-2, with TRBD1 matching over 11 bases. The CDR3 contains 14 residues. CDR1 is SQVTM and CDR2 is ANQGSEA in the germline V gene. V was clipped by 4 bases and J by 5 bases; unmatched bases: 6. The CDR3 spells CSVVRTGGGYGYTF. CDR3 coding DNA: TGCAGCGTTGTGAGGACAGGGGGCGGTTATGGCTACACCTTC.

The V call is TRBV15, the J call TRBJ2-3; no definite D call. This CDR3 is 16 amino acids long. Trimming shortened V by 0 bases and J by 1 base, and 11 bases separated the two germline ends. CDR1 is LNHNV and CDR2 is YYDKDF in the germline V gene (reference sequence). DNA of the CDR3: TGTGCCACCAGCAGAGATTTTGGTACTGGCACAGATACGCAGTATTTT. Translation: CATSRDFGTGTDTQYF.

The V call is TRBV6-1, the J call TRBJ2-3; 10 bases map to TRBD2. The CDR3 runs 15 residues. V lost 2 bases to trimming and J lost 4 bases; unmatched junction nucleotides: 3. CDR1 is MNHNS, CDR2 SASEGT, per germline. The CDR3, as DNA: TGTGCCAGCAGTGAATCTAGCGGGGGATCAGATACGCAGTATTTT. Amino acids: CASSESSGGSDTQYF.

The rearrangement joins TRBV6-1 to TRBJ1-4; no clear D gene. This CDR3 has 14 residues. CDR1 MNHNS and CDR2 SASEGT come from the germline V gene. V lost 5 bases and J lost 1, with 8 bases in between. The CDR3 coding sequence is TGTGCCAGCAGTACGGCAGGAACTAATGAAAAACTGTTTTTT. Translated: CASSTAGTNEKLFF.

The rearrangement uses TRBV7-9 and TRBJ1-2; 9 bases fit TRBD1. Germline V lookup: CDR1 SEHNR, CDR2 FQNEAQ (reference sequence). CDR3 length equals 15 residues. Losses at the gene ends were 1 base for V and 4 bases for J; bases not matched to a gene: 4. The CDR3 DNA follows: TGTGCCAGCAGCTTAGGGACAGGGGCACCCTATGGCTACACCTTC. Protein: CASSLGTGAPYGYTF.

The chain combines TRBV4-1 with TRBJ2-5; tentatively, D is TRBD1 (6 bases). The V gene's germline CDR1 is MGHRA and CDR2 YSYEKL. Trimming took 0 bases from V and 0 from J, leaving 14 bases between them. CDR3 length: 17 amino acids. CDR3 loop: CASSQEPIRGYQETQYF. DNA for the CDR3: TGCGCCAGCAGCCAAGAGCCGATCAGGGGTTACCAAGAGACCCAGTACTTC.

J is TRBJ2-1 and V is TRBV5-1, with TRBD2 matching over 11 bases. J lost 7 bases, V lost 5 bases, and 14 bases had no gene match. The CDR3 has 17 amino acids. Germline values: CDR1 SGHRS, CDR2 YFSETQ. CDR3 protein: CASSNGPGLAGGNEQFF. CDR3 bases: TGCGCCAGCAGTAACGGCCCCGGGTTAGCGGGGGGGAATGAGCAGTTCTTC.

In DNA, the CDR3 is TGTGCCAGCAGCTCGGGAACCAGGGGTGGCTACACCTTC. Translated: CASSSGTRGGYTF. The chain couples TRBV5-6 to TRBJ1-2, with D possibly being TRBD1 (6 bases). This CDR3 is built from 13 residues. Germline loops: CDR1 SGHDT, CDR2 YYEEEE. V lost 3 bases and J lost 7, with 13 bases in between. The complete variable domain, with remaining parts taken from reference TRBV5-6 and TRBJ1-2, reads DAGVTQSPTHLIKTRGQQVTLRCSPKSGHDTVSWYQQALGQGPQFIFQYYEEEERQRGNFPDRFSGHQFPNYSSELNVNALLLGDSALYLCASSSGTRGGYTFGSGTRLTVV.

This clone has just a few counts. The chain joins TRBV23-1 to TRBJ1-2; 7 nucleotides line up with TRBD1. TRBV23-1 is reported as an ORF; its role is uncertain. The CDR3 is 14 residues long. With 2 bases clipped from V and 4 bases from J, the junction kept 4 bases outside the gene matches. CDR3 sequence: CASSQRTGGYGYTF. CDR3 sequence (DNA): TGCGCCAGCAGTCAACGGACAGGAGGCTATGGCTACACCTTC.

V and J are TRBV6-1 and TRBJ1-1, with 8 nucleotides matching TRBD1. CDR3 length: 15 residues. Trimming removed 3 bases from V and 1 base from J; junction bases left unmatched: 4. Germline-derived CDR1 and CDR2 are MNHNS and SASEGT. The CDR3 reads CASSEWTGRNTEAFF. CDR3 nucleotides: TGTGCCAGCAGTGAGTGGACAGGGAGGAACACTGAAGCTTTCTTT.

The chain carries TRBV4-1 and TRBJ2-3; D call uncertain. Germline CDR1 is MGHRA and CDR2 is YSYEKL. The CDR3 covers 15 residues. The V end lost 2 bases, the J end lost 2 bases, and 11 bases lay between the germline ends. CDR3 amino acids: CASSQKPLFTDTQYF. CDR3 DNA: TGCGCCAGCAGCCAAAAGCCGCTATTCACAGATACGCAGTATTTT.

The chain has TRBV14 and TRBJ1-1, with TRBD1 matching 8 bases. The CDR3 length is 16 residues. CDR1 is SGHDN and CDR2 is FVKESK in the germline V gene. Unmatched junction bases numbered 12, after V lost 1 base and J lost 8 bases. CDR3 protein: CASSQVGARTGLEAFF. CDR3 sequence (DNA): TGTGCCAGCAGCCAAGTAGGGGCCCGGACAGGGCTAGAAGCTTTCTTT.

V and J are TRBV25-1 and TRBJ1-6, with TRBD1 as a possible D gene (5 bases). Per germline, CDR1 MGHDK and CDR2 SYGVNS. V was shortened by 8 bases and J by 6 bases, with 14 bases between the two germline ends. The CDR3 length is 14 residues. The CDR3 here is CASARRGFNSPLHF. In nucleotides, the CDR3 is TGTGCCAGCGCCCGGCGGGGGTTTAATTCACCCCTCCACTTT.

This clone was counted a single time. V is TRBV4-3 and J is TRBJ2-2; tentative D call: TRBD1 (5 bases). The CDR3 has 14 amino acids. With 0 bases removed from V and 3 bases from J, the gap between germline ends came to 5 bases. Germline-derived CDR1 and CDR2 are LGHNA and YSLEER. DNA of the CDR3: TGCGCCAGCAGCCAAGACAGGGACACCGGGGAGCTGTTTTTT. Translated, it gives CASSQDRDTGELFF.